These T cell receptor beta chains were read from a single sample in a study of blood T cell repertoires in COVID-19. The table came from immunoSEQ multiplex PCR; TCRdb's copy has only in-frame clones and leaves some out. The table has 250,000 to 350,000 clones, 85% to 90% seen once. The source material was PBMCs or T cells enriched from blood (not recorded which). Receptors originate from a woman aged 18-30 years who had recovered from COVID-19. CDR3s include the opening cysteine and the closing phenylalanine or tryptophan. D genes are given only for firm matches. Size is omitted from some rows. Given values are once, few, many or a class for expanded clones.

>-|TRBJ1-3|TRBV28|-
CASSPQTGGNTIYF
TGTGCCAGCAGCCCACAGACAGGAGGAAACACCATATATTTT
>-|TRBJ1-1|TRBV3-1/TRBV3-2|-
CASSPMDRPNTEAFF
TGTGCCAGCAGCCCAATGGACAGACCGAACACTGAAGCTTTCTTT
>once|TRBJ2-2|TRBV5-6|-
CASRPGYTAGELFF
TGTGCCAGCAGGCCAGGGTATACGGCCGGGGAGCTGTTTTTT
>-|TRBJ2-7|TRBV18|TRBD1
CASSAGTVGIYEQYF
TGTGCCAGCTCCGCTGGGACAGTTGGAATCTACGAGCAGTACTTC
>-|TRBJ1-4|TRBV5-1|TRBD1
CASSSGQGRGKLFF
TGCGCCAGCAGCTCGGGACAGGGGCGGGGAAAACTGTTTTTT
>-|TRBJ1-1|TRBV28|TRBD1
CASSYNRGGNTEAFF
TGTGCCAGCAGTTACAACAGGGGTGGGAACACTGAAGCTTTCTTT
>-|TRBJ1-1|TRBV28|-
CASKLGVTEAFF
TGTGCCAGCAAATTAGGGGTTACTGAAGCTTTCTTT
>-|TRBJ1-5|TRBV25-1|-
CASSPGGVGQPQHF
TGTGCCAGCAGTCCTGGGGGGGTCGGGCAGCCCCAGCATTTT
>-|TRBJ2-7|TRBV10-3|TRBD1
CAISEGGTGPTRYEQYF
TGTGCCATCAGTGAGGGAGGGACAGGGCCAACCCGATACGAGCAGTACTTC
>-|TRBJ2-5|TRBV20-1|-
CSATIQETQYF
TGCAGTGCCACTATCCAAGAGACCCAGTACTTC
>once|TRBJ1-1|TRBV19|TRBD1
CASSIRVTGGGTEAFF
TGTGCCAGTAGTATAAGGGTGACAGGGGGGGGCACTGAAGCTTTCTTT
>-|TRBJ1-6|TRBV4-1|TRBD1
CASSQAGGNSPLHF
TGCGCCAGCAGCCAAGCAGGGGGCAATTCACCCCTCCACTTT
>-|TRBJ1-5|TRBV27|TRBD1
CASSRDSLSPQHF
TGTGCCAGCAGCCGGGACAGCCTTTCGCCCCAGCATTTT
>-|TRBJ1-1|TRBV5-1|TRBD1
CASSLALGQAEAFF
TGCGCCAGCAGCTTGGCCCTAGGACAGGCTGAAGCTTTCTTT
>-|TRBJ2-5|TRBV19|-
CASRTASPGAQYF
TGTGCCAGTAGGACCGCCAGTCCGGGGGCCCAGTACTTC
>-|TRBJ1-1|TRBV5-1|-
CATSSGDTEAFF
TGCGCCACCTCGTCGGGGGACACTGAAGCTTTCTTT